The 16 T cell receptor beta chains reported below all come from one sample, sequenced in a study of T cells in Graves' hyperthyroidism and ophthalmopathy. Researchers took RNA transcripts and amplified the TCR beta CDR3 regions from them. The study used the HTBI primer set for a first-round RT-PCR of the TCR CDR3. One entry per CDR3 protein, called by TCRdb with MiXCR from the multiplex PCR reads. The data show almost 500,000 distinct CDR3 sequences, with approximately 23% seen just once and less than 65% held by the top ten. The sample comprised blood. The receptor source for this set is a woman between 65 and 79 years old with Graves' ophthalmopathy.

This clonotype showed up just a few times. The chain combines TRBV19 with TRBJ1-3; tentative D call: TRBD1 (5 bases). The CDR3 length is 15 residues. Trimming took off 6 bases at V and 0 bases at J, with 12 bases between the two ends. Germline CDR1 reads LNHDA; CDR2 reads SQIVND (reference sequence). The CDR3 bases are TGTGCCAGTAGGTTCGGGGACCACTCTGGAAACACCATATATTTT. Translation gives CASRFGDHSGNTIYF.

This clonotype showed up just a few times. The chain couples TRBV30 to TRBJ2-6; 12 bases map to TRBD1. The CDR3 loop spans 18 amino acids. J was trimmed by 0 bases and V by 3 bases; bases with no gene match: 6. The germline V gene encodes CDR1 GTSNPN and CDR2 SVGIG (reference sequence). CDR3 DNA: TGTGCCTGGAGCGAGGGGACAGGGGGCAACTCTGGGGCCAACGTCCTGACTTTC. It codes for CAWSEGTGGNSGANVLTF.

This clonotype was found a few times. The rearrangement links TRBV5-1 to TRBJ2-7, with a tentative D call TRBD2 (6 bases). The germline gives CDR1 SGHRS, CDR2 YFSETQ. V was pared by 4 bases and J by 3 bases, with 14 bases between. CDR3 size: 14 residues. The CDR3 DNA reads TGCGCCAGCAGCGCGGGACCAAATAACTACGAGCAGTACTTC. Its protein product is CASSAGPNNYEQYF. The entire variable domain, with the rest obtained from reference TRBV5-1 and TRBJ2-7, is as follows: KAGVTQTPRYLIKTRGQQVTLSCSPISGHRSVSWYQQTPGQGLQFLFEYFSETQRNKGNFPGRFSGRQFSNSRSEMNVSTLELGDSALYLCASSAGPNNYEQYFGPGTRLTVT.

This chain connects TRBV6-1 to TRBJ1-2; maybe TRBD1 (5 bases). CDR1 and CDR2 from the germline V gene are MNHNS and SASEGT. This CDR3 is built from 13 residues. V lost 7 bases to trimming and J lost 2 bases, with 11 bases between them. The CDR3 DNA reads as TGTGCCAGCATTGCAGGGCACAACTATGGCTACACCTTC. This translates into CASIAGHNYGYTF.

The table lists this clonotype with a few counts. V is TRBV7-2 and J is TRBJ2-7; D not resolved. Trimming took off 0 bases at V and 6 bases at J, with 6 bases between the two ends. The CDR3 is 12 amino acids. Germline loops: CDR1 SGHTA, CDR2 FQGNSA. The CDR3 DNA reads as TGTGCCAGCAGCTTAGCGATTTTCGAGCAGTACTTC. Translation gives CASSLAIFEQYF.

The chain couples TRBV18 to TRBJ2-7; D possibly corresponds to TRBD2 (6 bases). In germline, CDR1 is KGHSH, CDR2 LQKENI. V lost 3 bases, J lost 2 bases, and 14 bases lay in between. This CDR3 spans 15 amino acids. CDR3 coding DNA: TGTGCCAGCTCACCTTGGAGGGAAATCACCTACGAGCAGTACTTC. Translated: CASSPWREITYEQYF.

The V gene is TRBV7-6, the J gene TRBJ2-1, with 10 bases aligning to TRBD2. The CDR3 runs to 15 residues. J gave up 8 bases and V 5 bases, and 9 bases lay outside the gene matches. The V gene's germline CDR1 is SGHVS and CDR2 FNYEAQ. In DNA form, the CDR3 reads TGTGCCAGCAGCCCAAGGCCTAGCGGGAGCGATGAGCAGTTCTTC. Amino acid sequence: CASSPRPSGSDEQFF.

In this sample, this clonotype turned up many times. The chain has TRBV7-8 and TRBJ2-1; D remains unclear. Trimming stripped 4 bases from V and 6 bases from J, with 10 bases between. This CDR3 has 13 amino acids. The germline V gene has CDR1 SGHVS and CDR2 FQNEAQ. The CDR3 DNA reads as TGTGCCAGCAGCTCTGGTGTTCTCAATGAGCAGTTCTTC. Its protein is CASSSGVLNEQFF.

V gene TRBV6-1 combines with J gene TRBJ2-7, with no clear D. The CDR3 contains 12 residues. Germline V gives CDR1 MNHNS, CDR2 SASEGT. V lost 7 bases, J lost 1 base, and 8 bases lay in between. In DNA, the CDR3 is TGTGCCAGCAATCTCCTATCCTACGAGCAGTACTTC. Protein: CASNLLSYEQYF.

The chain employs TRBV7-8 and TRBJ2-4; perhaps TRBD1 as D (6 bases). CDR1 and CDR2 (germline): SGHVS, FQNEAQ. V lost 5 bases, J lost 3 bases, and 26 bases lay in between. The CDR3 loop spans 19 amino acids. CDR3 nucleotides: TGTGCCAGCAGCCCCGAGGGATTTACAGGGAAATTTGGCAAAAACATTCAGTACTTC. Its translation: CASSPEGFTGKFGKNIQYF. The complete variable domain, with remaining parts taken from reference TRBV7-8 and TRBJ2-4, reads GAGVSQSPRYKVAKRGQDVALRCDPISGHVSLFWYQQALGQGPEFLTYFQNEAQLDKSGLPSDRFFAERPEGSVSTLKIQRTQQEDSAVYLCASSPEGFTGKFGKNIQYFGAGTRLSVL.

The CDR3, as DNA: TGTGCCACCATCCCATCGGGAGCCTACGAGCAGTACTTC. It is translated as CATIPSGAYEQYF. The chain combines TRBV6-1 with TRBJ2-7; tentative D call: TRBD2 (6 bases). V dropped 10 bases and J dropped 2 bases, with 15 bases sitting between them. The germline CDR1 and CDR2 sequences are MNHNS and SASEGT. This CDR3 is built from 13 residues.

The chain couples TRBV15 to TRBJ2-2; 8 nucleotides align to TRBD1. From germline, CDR1 is LNHNV and CDR2 YYDKDF (reference sequence). The CDR3 totals 14 residues. V shed 5 bases, J shed 10 bases, and the junction held 9 bases outside the gene matches. This CDR3 reads CATSLRTGKVELFF. CDR3 in DNA: TGTGCCACCAGCTTGCGGACAGGGAAAGTGGAGCTGTTTTTT.

V is TRBV7-8 and J is TRBJ1-5; D remains unclear. The CDR3 extends over 16 amino acids. Germline CDR1 and CDR2: SGHVS and FQNEAQ. V lost 1 base and J lost 7, with 17 bases in between. The CDR3 loop reads CASSLGAVPVGQPQHF. The CDR3 DNA follows: TGTGCCAGCAGCTTAGGAGCGGTCCCGGTTGGGCAGCCCCAGCATTTT.

This clonotype was found a few times. This chain links TRBV6-2 or TRBV6-3 with TRBJ2-2; D possibly corresponds to TRBD2 (6 bases). The CDR3 has 16 residues. CDR1 and CDR2 (germline): MNHEY, SVGEGT. V gave up 6 bases and J gave up 1 base, with 15 bases separating them. The CDR3 bases are TGTGCCAGCAGCCTACTTAGCGGAAAGAACACCGGGGAGCTGTTTTTT. It codes for CASSLLSGKNTGELFF.

The rearrangement joins TRBV20-1 to TRBJ1-3; D is ambiguous. The CDR3 is 12 residues long. Germline lookup yields CDR1 DFQATT and CDR2 SNEGSKA (reference sequence). V gave up 4 bases and J gave up 2 bases, with 6 bases separating them. The CDR3 sequence: CSAKLPGNTIYF. The CDR3 nucleotides are TGCAGTGCTAAACTGCCTGGAAACACCATATATTTT.

The chain employs TRBV20-1 and TRBJ2-5, with D maybe TRBD1 (6 bases). The germline CDR1 and CDR2 sequences are DFQATT and SNEGSKA (reference sequence). The CDR3 has 14 amino acids. V was trimmed by 1 base and J by 5 bases, leaving 14 bases between them. CDR3: CSARATGMRETQYF. The CDR3 nucleotides read TGCAGTGCTAGAGCCACAGGGATGAGGGAGACCCAGTACTTC.